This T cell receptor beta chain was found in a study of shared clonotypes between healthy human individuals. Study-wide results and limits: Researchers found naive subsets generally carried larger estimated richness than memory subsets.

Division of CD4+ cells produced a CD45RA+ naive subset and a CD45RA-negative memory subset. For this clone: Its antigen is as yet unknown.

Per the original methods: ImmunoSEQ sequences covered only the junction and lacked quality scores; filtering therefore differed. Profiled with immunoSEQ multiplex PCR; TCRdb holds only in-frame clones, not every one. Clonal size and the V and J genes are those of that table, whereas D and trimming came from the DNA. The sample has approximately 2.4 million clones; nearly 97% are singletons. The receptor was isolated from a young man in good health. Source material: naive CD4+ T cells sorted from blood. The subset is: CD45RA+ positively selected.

CDR3 amino acids: CASSYSPVLGLNEQFF. In DNA, the CDR3 is TGTGCCAGCAGTTACTCGCCCGTCCTAGGACTCAATGAGCAGTTCTTC. The chain carries TRBV6-5 and TRBJ2-1; possible D gene TRBD2, 5 bases. The CDR3 length is 16 residues. CDR1 and CDR2 from the germline V gene are MNHEY and SVGAGI. V was clipped by 0 bases and J by 6 bases, with 15 bases between them.